These 22 T cell receptor beta chains were all obtained from the same sample, sequenced in a study of T cell responses to AZD1222 COVID-19 vaccine. Produced via immunoSEQ multiplex PCR; TCRdb's table is partial and in-frame only. Of 25,000 to 35,000 clones in the sample, about nine tenths were seen once. The sequencing used peripheral blood, collected on day 0 of AZD1222 vaccination. All receptors come from an adult in good health.

The chain joins TRBV27 to TRBJ2-1; a possible D gene is TRBD2 (6 bases). The germline V and J ends were trimmed by 1 base and 2 bases, with 9 bases remaining between them. In germline, CDR1 is MNHEY, CDR2 SMNVEV (reference sequence). The CDR3 runs 15 residues. The CDR3 region has the DNA TGTGCCAGCAGTTTATTCTCGGGAGCCTACAATGAGCAGTTCTTC. It codes for CASSLFSGAYNEQFF.

V is TRBV28 and J is TRBJ1-5; 12 positions match TRBD1. Germline V CDR1 and CDR2: MDHEN, SYDVKM. The V and J ends lost 6 bases and 2 bases, in that order; junction bases with no gene match: 5. The length of the CDR3 is 16 residues. As DNA, the CDR3 is TGTGCCAGCAGGGGGACAGGGGGCTTCGGCAATCAGCCCCAGCATTTT. Its protein product is CASRGTGGFGNQPQHF.

J is TRBJ2-1 and V is TRBV5-5; D is undetermined. V gave up 1 base and J gave up 0 bases, with 5 bases separating them. The CDR3 runs to 14 residues. CDR1 SGHKS and CDR2 YYEKEE come from the germline V gene (reference sequence). The CDR3: CASSLSSSYNEQFF. For the CDR3, the DNA is TGTGCCAGCAGCTTGTCCAGCTCCTACAATGAGCAGTTCTTC.

The chain joins TRBV28 to TRBJ1-2, with D uncertain. CDR3 size: 12 residues. The germline V gene has CDR1 MDHEN and CDR2 SYDVKM. Trimming took 6 bases from V and 8 from J, leaving 13 bases between them. CDR3 bases: TGTGCCAGCAGCCTCACAGCGGTGGGCTACACCTTC. Amino acids: CASSLTAVGYTF.

Written as DNA, the CDR3 is TGTGCCAGCAGCTTAGGGTATGGCATCACCGGGGAGCTGTTTTTT. Residues: CASSLGYGITGELFF. The gene calls are TRBV11-2 and TRBJ2-2; no definite D call. Trimming removed 1 base at V and 4 bases at J, with 10 bases between. Germline V gene sequence: CDR1 SGHAT, CDR2 FQNNGV. This CDR3 is 15 amino acids long.

The chain joins TRBV5-6 to TRBJ2-2; D might be TRBD2 (6 bases). Germline values: CDR1 SGHDT, CDR2 YYEEEE. CDR3 length: 16 residues. Trimming left V 0 bases short and J 6 bases short, with 15 bases between. CDR3 sequence (DNA): TGTGCCAGCAGCTTGGGTTGGCAGGGAGGCTCCGGGGAGCTGTTTTTT. This codes for CASSLGWQGGSGELFF.

The chain has TRBV7-6 and TRBJ2-7, with D perhaps given as TRBD1 or TRBD2 (5 bases each). V was shortened by 8 bases and J by 4 bases, with 21 bases between the two germline ends. The CDR3 has 15 amino acids. CDR1 is SGHVS, CDR2 FNYEAQ, per germline. The CDR3 reads CASAPLRLGPYEQYF. Written as DNA, the CDR3 is TGTGCCAGCGCCCCACTAAGACTGGGACCTTACGAGCAGTACTTC.

The chain couples TRBV7-9 to TRBJ2-3; TRBD2 might be the D (6 bases). Trimming cost V 0 bases and J 9 bases, with 10 bases left between them. This CDR3 region has 13 residues. Looked up from germline, CDR1 is SEHNR and CDR2 is FQNEAQ (reference sequence). This CDR3 reads CASSLAGGFTQYF. DNA of the CDR3: TGTGCCAGCAGCTTAGCAGGAGGGTTCACGCAGTATTTT.

The chain employs TRBV6-2 or TRBV6-3 and TRBJ1-3; no definite D call. Germline loops: CDR1 MNHEY, CDR2 SVGEGT. V lost 0 bases and J lost 3, with 6 bases in between. The CDR3 has 14 amino acids. Here the CDR3 DNA reads TGTGCCAGCAGTTACTCGCCCAATGGAAACACCATATATTTT. Its protein product is CASSYSPNGNTIYF.

The chain joins TRBV28 to TRBJ2-1; D is perhaps TRBD2 (6 bases). Trimming removed 5 bases from V and 9 bases from J, with 14 bases in between. In germline, CDR1 is MDHEN, CDR2 SYDVKM. The CDR3 has 13 residues. DNA of the CDR3: TGTGCCAGCAGTCTCGGAATCGGGGGTGAGCAGTTCTTC. It encodes CASSLGIGGEQFF.

CDR3 protein: CASSPGADSPEAFF. In DNA form, the CDR3 reads TGTGCCAGCAGCCCGGGGGCGGACAGCCCGGAAGCTTTCTTT. This sequence joins TRBV11-3 and TRBJ1-1, with D tentatively TRBD1 (6 bases). The CDR3 contains 14 residues. CDR1 SGHNT and CDR2 YENEEA come from the germline V gene. V gave up 5 bases and J gave up 8 bases, with 18 bases separating them.

This rearrangement joins TRBV7-2 to TRBJ2-4; 8 bases agree with TRBD2. The CDR3 runs 15 residues. The V gene end was trimmed by 2 bases and the J gene end by 6 bases; junction bases not matched to a gene: 6. Germline CDR1 SGHTA, CDR2 FQGNSA. The CDR3, as DNA: TGTGCCAGCAGCTTACCGGGCGGGAGGAGAAACATTCAGTACTTC. This codes for CASSLPGGRRNIQYF.

The chain has TRBV5-1 and TRBJ1-1; D call uncertain. Per germline, CDR1 SGHRS and CDR2 YFSETQ. The length of the CDR3 is 14 residues. Trimming pared 1 base from V and 2 bases from J, leaving 9 bases between. CDR3 in DNA: TGCGCCAGCAGCTTGACCGGGCAAAACACTGAAGCTTTCTTT. Its protein is CASSLTGQNTEAFF.

J is TRBJ2-7 and V is TRBV7-9; D not certain. Trimming left V 3 bases short and J 1 base short, with 10 bases between. The length of the CDR3 is 14 residues. Germline V lookup: CDR1 SEHNR, CDR2 FQNEAQ (reference sequence). This CDR3 is CASSFTASSYEQYF. The CDR3, as DNA: TGTGCCAGCAGCTTTACTGCTTCTTCCTACGAGCAGTACTTC.

V gene TRBV10-3 combines with J gene TRBJ2-3, with D perhaps matching TRBD1 or TRBD2 (6 bases each). Trimming removed 4 bases from V and 0 bases from J, with 11 bases in between. The CDR3 loop spans 15 amino acids. Per the germline V gene, CDR1 is ENHRY and CDR2 is SYGVKD. The CDR3 protein is CAISGRGVSTDTQYF. The CDR3 DNA reads as TGTGCCATCAGTGGAAGGGGGGTTAGCACAGATACGCAGTATTTT.

The chain recombines TRBV3-1 (or the pseudogene TRBV3-2) with TRBJ2-2; D perhaps matches TRBD2 (5 bases). CDR1 and CDR2 (germline): LGHDT, YNNKEL (reference sequence). The length of the CDR3 is 15 residues. With 6 bases removed from V and 4 bases from J, the gap between germline ends came to 15 bases. For the CDR3, the DNA is TGTGCCAGCAGGTCGGGAAGGCCCAGCACCGGGGAGCTGTTTTTT. It encodes CASRSGRPSTGELFF.

The chain recombines TRBV6-5 with TRBJ1-6; D is perhaps TRBD1 (5 bases). The CDR3 loop spans 15 amino acids. The V and J ends lost 4 bases and 3 bases respectively, with 10 bases between them. Germline lookup yields CDR1 MNHEY and CDR2 SVGAGI. DNA of the CDR3: TGTGCCAGCAGTTTTGACAGCAACTATAATTCACCCCTCCACTTT. This sequence encodes CASSFDSNYNSPLHF.

The chain couples TRBV5-1 to TRBJ2-2; TRBD1 aligns across 10 bases. This CDR3 has 16 residues. The trim removed 4 bases at V and 7 bases at J, leaving 10 bases unmatched. The germline CDR1 and CDR2 sequences are SGHRS and YFSETQ. The CDR3 spells CASSPRDRGTSGELFF. As DNA, the CDR3 is TGCGCCAGCAGCCCCCGGGACAGGGGAACGAGCGGGGAGCTGTTTTTT. Complete variable domain (other parts from reference TRBV5-1 and TRBJ2-2): KAGVTQTPRYLIKTRGQQVTLSCSPISGHRSVSWYQQTPGQGLQFLFEYFSETQRNKGNFPGRFSGRQFSNSRSEMNVSTLELGDSALYLCASSPRDRGTSGELFFGEGSRLTVL.

The rearrangement joins TRBV19 to TRBJ1-1; TRBD1 might be the D (5 bases). V lost 7 bases and J 1 base, leaving 13 bases between the germline ends. CDR3 length: 14 residues. CDR1 LNHDA and CDR2 SQIVND come from the germline V gene (reference sequence). The CDR3 loop is CASTSRQGNTEAFF. CDR3 nucleotides: TGTGCCAGTACCTCGCGGCAGGGGAACACTGAAGCTTTCTTT.

The genes are TRBV5-1 and TRBJ1-2, with unresolved D. V was pared by 0 bases and J by 3 bases, with 9 bases between. The germline CDR1 and CDR2 sequences are SGHRS and YFSETQ. The CDR3 contains 14 residues. CDR3 residues: CASSLAREDYGYTF. The CDR3 region has the DNA TGCGCCAGCAGCTTGGCCCGAGAGGACTATGGCTACACCTTC. Using reference TRBV5-1 and TRBJ1-2 for the parts outside the CDR3, the full variable domain is KAGVTQTPRYLIKTRGQQVTLSCSPISGHRSVSWYQQTPGQGLQFLFEYFSETQRNKGNFPGRFSGRQFSNSRSEMNVSTLELGDSALYLCASSLAREDYGYTFGSGTRLTVV.

The chain employs TRBV19 and TRBJ1-4; D might be TRBD1 (5 bases). The germline V gene encodes CDR1 LNHDA and CDR2 SQIVND (reference sequence). The CDR3 covers 13 residues. The V and J ends lost 10 bases and 6 bases respectively, with 15 bases between them. The CDR3, as DNA: TGTGCCACTAGACCACAGGCCTATGAAAAACTGTTTTTT. Translating it yields CATRPQAYEKLFF.

The chain couples TRBV24-1 to TRBJ2-2, with 8 bases identical to TRBD1. The ends lost 0 bases at V and 2 bases at J; junction bases unmatched: 7. This CDR3 spans 18 amino acids. Germline CDR1 is KGHDR and CDR2 is SFDVKD. The CDR3 DNA reads TGTGCCACCAGTGATTTGGGACAGGGATCGATCAACACCGGGGAGCTGTTTTTT. Protein sequence: CATSDLGQGSINTGELFF.